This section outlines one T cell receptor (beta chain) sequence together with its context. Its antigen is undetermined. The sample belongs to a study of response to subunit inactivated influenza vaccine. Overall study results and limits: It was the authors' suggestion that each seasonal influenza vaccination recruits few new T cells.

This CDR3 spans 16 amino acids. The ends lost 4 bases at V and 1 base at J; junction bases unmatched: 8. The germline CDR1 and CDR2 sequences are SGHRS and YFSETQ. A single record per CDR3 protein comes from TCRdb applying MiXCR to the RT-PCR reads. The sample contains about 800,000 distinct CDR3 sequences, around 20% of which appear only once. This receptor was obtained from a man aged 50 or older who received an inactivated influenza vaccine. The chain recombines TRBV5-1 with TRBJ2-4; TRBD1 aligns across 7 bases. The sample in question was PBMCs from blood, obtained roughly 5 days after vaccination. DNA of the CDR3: TGCGCCAGCAGCCCGACAGGGTCTGGTGCCAAAAACATTCAGTACTTC. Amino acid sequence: CASSPTGSGAKNIQYF.